This TCR beta chain was documented in a study of T-cell reconstitution after alpha-beta-depleted transplantation in children. General study points: T cells produced anew were the main source of T-cell counts and diversity one year after transplant. Surviving recipient cells, namely T cells and thymic progenitors, were the source of high day-60 TCRbeta diversity in some patients.

Unique molecular identifiers were incorporated during preparation of the TCRbeta library. TCRdb re-derived calls from the PCR reads in MiXCR, one entry per CDR3 protein. The table records 530,000 or so distinct CDR3 sequences, approximately 30% of them present only once. The CDR3 has 9 residues. This clonotype was seen more than once but under ten times. The target antigen is unknown. This chain uses TRBV21-1 with TRBJ1-5. TRBV21-1 is noted as a pseudogene. Material: PBMCs, obtained before TCRalphabeta/CD19-depleted stem cell transplant. This clonotype was obtained from a boy younger than two with Wiskott-Aldrich syndrome, due to receive a stem cell transplant. The CDR3 sequence: CASSQPQHF. The CDR3 DNA sequence: TGTGCCAGCAGTCAGCCCCAGCATTTT.